The 20 T cell receptor beta chains in this list originate from one sample, sequenced in a study of cytomegalovirus exposure and HLA in healthy donors. Researchers ran the PCR with 60 Vbeta and 13 Jbeta primers. The method was immunoSEQ multiplex PCR; TCRdb's version includes in-frame clones alone and lacks a portion of them. The table lists about 98,000 clones, less than 70% of them singletons. Specimen: PBMCs. These receptors all stem from a female donor in good health and CMV-seronegative.

This chain uses TRBV4-3 with TRBJ2-6, with 9 nucleotides matching TRBD1. With V trimmed by 4 bases and J by 0 bases, 13 bases remained unmatched. The CDR3 is 20 amino acids. Germline V gives CDR1 LGHNA, CDR2 YSLEER. CDR3 nucleotide sequence: TGCGCCAGCAGCCGCCTGGGAGGACAGGGGCTAGTCTCTGGGGCCAACGTCCTGACTTTC. Amino acids: CASSRLGGQGLVSGANVLTF.

The rearrangement joins TRBV4-3 to TRBJ2-1; TRBD1 aligns across 9 bases. Germline V gives CDR1 LGHNA, CDR2 YSLEER. V shed 2 bases, J shed 8 bases, and the junction held 7 bases outside the gene matches. This CDR3 region has 15 residues. This CDR3 reads CASSQRTGVFDEQFF. The CDR3 DNA reads as TGCGCCAGCAGCCAAAGGACAGGGGTTTTCGATGAGCAGTTCTTC.

V and J are TRBV6-1 and TRBJ2-7; a weak D match, TRBD1 (6 bases). The CDR3 is made up of 13 amino acids. Germline V gene sequence: CDR1 MNHNS, CDR2 SASEGT. V lost 2 bases to trimming and J lost 7 bases, with 12 bases between them. The CDR3 sequence is CASSERGHPEQYF. The CDR3 DNA follows: TGTGCCAGCAGTGAAAGGGGACACCCAGAGCAGTACTTC.

The V gene is TRBV2, the J gene TRBJ1-5; 9 nucleotides agree with TRBD1. The trim removed 5 bases at V and 0 bases at J, leaving 8 bases unmatched. The CDR3 is 17 amino acids. Germline CDR1 is SNHLY and CDR2 is FYNNEI. The CDR3 region has the DNA TGTGCCAGCAGTCCATGGGACAGGGCAAATAGCAATCAGCCCCAGCATTTT. Its protein product is CASSPWDRANSNQPQHF. Looking up the rest from reference TRBV2 and TRBJ1-5 gives the full variable domain: EPEVTQTPSHQVTQMGQEVILRCVPISNHLYFYWYRQILGQKVEFLVSFYNNEISEKSEIFDDQFSVERPDGSNFTLKIRSTKLEDSAMYFCASSPWDRANSNQPQHFGDGTRLSIL.

This sequence joins TRBV7-6 and TRBJ2-5; D unresolved. The germline V and J ends were trimmed by 3 bases and 7 bases, with 15 bases remaining between them. The CDR3 contains 14 residues. The germline V gene encodes CDR1 SGHVS and CDR2 FNYEAQ. CDR3 sequence (DNA): TGTGCCAGCAGCTTCTCTAGTCTGCCGGGGACCCAGTACTTC. Its protein is CASSFSSLPGTQYF.

The sample holds a few counts of this clone. This chain connects TRBV7-3 to TRBJ1-1; TRBD1 agrees at 9 bases. With 5 bases clipped from V and 7 bases from J, the junction kept 5 bases outside the gene matches. Germline V lookup: CDR1 SGHTA, CDR2 FQGTGA. The CDR3 consists of 13 residues. The CDR3 loop is CASSPTGGLEAFF. The CDR3 DNA reads TGTGCCAGCAGCCCGACAGGGGGACTTGAAGCTTTCTTT.

J is TRBJ2-3 and V is TRBV7-9, with D unresolved. Trimming cost V 4 bases and J 0 bases, with 11 bases left between them. CDR1 SEHNR and CDR2 FQNEAQ come from the germline V gene (reference sequence). This CDR3 spans 15 amino acids. The CDR3 DNA reads as TGTGCCAGCAGCTCCCTAGGTCCTAGCACAGATACGCAGTATTTT. Protein: CASSSLGPSTDTQYF.

The chain has TRBV27 and TRBJ2-7, with TRBD2 identical over 7 bases. CDR1 is MNHEY and CDR2 is SMNVEV in the germline V gene (reference sequence). The V and J ends lost 8 bases and 0 bases, in that order; junction bases with no gene match: 10. The CDR3 has 15 amino acids. The CDR3 coding sequence is TGTGCCAGCGGGCGGAACACGGGGGGCTCCTACGAGCAGTACTTC. Protein: CASGRNTGGSYEQYF.

Only a few counts were recorded for this clone. The J gene is TRBJ2-3, the V gene TRBV10-3; 13 nucleotides agree with TRBD2. Losses at the gene ends were 2 bases for V and 0 bases for J; bases not matched to a gene: 5. CDR1 and CDR2 (germline): ENHRY, SYGVKD. The CDR3 loop spans 18 amino acids. The CDR3 DNA reads TGTGCCATCAGTGAGCGACTAGCGGGGGGTCCTAGCACAGATACGCAGTATTTT. Translating gives CAISERLAGGPSTDTQYF.

This clone was recorded a few times. The rearrangement joins TRBV6-5 to TRBJ2-7, with D uncertain. CDR3 length: 15 residues. The V and J ends lost 0 bases and 4 bases respectively, with 13 bases between them. Germline V CDR1 and CDR2: MNHEY, SVGAGI. The CDR3 DNA reads TGTGCCAGCAGTTACTCGATAGTGTCCGGGTACGAGCAGTACTTC. This translates into CASSYSIVSGYEQYF.

This clone came up a few times. The chain combines TRBV15 with TRBJ1-4; TRBD1 aligns across 7 bases. V shed 5 bases and J 6 bases; nucleotides not matched to a gene: 0. Germline V gene data show CDR1 as LNHNV and CDR2 as YYDKDF (reference sequence). The CDR3 runs to 12 residues. The CDR3 is CATSQGDEKLFF. The CDR3 DNA reads as TGTGCCACCAGCCAGGGGGATGAAAAACTGTTTTTT.

The V gene is TRBV5-1, the J gene TRBJ1-1; TRBD1 aligns across 7 bases. CDR1 and CDR2 (germline): SGHRS, YFSETQ. V was pared by 5 bases and J by 1 base, with 2 bases of the junction left unmatched. The CDR3 is 13 amino acids. CDR3 residues: CASRKGANTEAFF. The CDR3 DNA follows: TGCGCCAGCAGGAAGGGGGCGAACACTGAAGCTTTCTTT.

The rearrangement links TRBV7-2 to TRBJ2-7, with D maybe TRBD1 (5 bases). In germline, CDR1 is SGHTA, CDR2 FQGNSA. CDR3 length equals 15 residues. The V end was cut by 5 bases, the J end by 0 bases, with 14 bases between. CDR3: CASSPRAESSYEQYF. For the CDR3, the DNA is TGTGCCAGCAGCCCCAGGGCAGAGAGCTCCTACGAGCAGTACTTC.

This clone has only one observation. The chain employs TRBV6-6 and TRBJ1-1, with D tentatively TRBD1 (6 bases). CDR1 MNHNY and CDR2 SVGAGI come from the germline V gene (reference sequence). V was clipped by 7 bases and J by 0 bases, with 12 bases between them. This CDR3 region has 14 residues. For the CDR3, the DNA is TGTGCCAGCAAGACAGGACTTATGAACACTGAAGCTTTCTTT. It codes for CASKTGLMNTEAFF.

This clone was observed a few times. CDR3 nucleotides: TGCAGCGTTGACACCGGGACAGGGCTTGCAAAACTGTTTTTT. It translates to CSVDTGTGLAKLFF. The chain is built from TRBV29-1 and TRBJ1-4; TRBD1 agrees at 9 bases. The V segment lost 3 bases and the J segment 10 bases; nucleotides outside the gene matches: 9. The CDR3 spans 14 residues. Germline assignment: CDR1 SQVTM and CDR2 ANQGSEA.

V and J are TRBV10-1 and TRBJ1-3; D gene unclear. Between the trimmed V and J ends, which lost 6 bases and 5 bases, there was a span of 11 bases. CDR1 is WNHNN, CDR2 SYGVQD, per germline (reference sequence). CDR3 size: 13 residues. The CDR3 region has the DNA TGCGCCAGCAGCCCGGGAAACCGAAACACCATATATTTT. Translating it yields CASSPGNRNTIYF.

The chain uses TRBV9 and TRBJ1-1; D is unclear. The CDR3 length is 16 residues. Trimming pared 0 bases from V and 0 bases from J, leaving 12 bases between. Germline V lookup: CDR1 SGDLS, CDR2 YYNGEE. CDR3 sequence reads: CASSVGGRGMNTEAFF. In DNA form, the CDR3 reads TGTGCCAGCAGCGTAGGAGGGAGAGGGATGAACACTGAAGCTTTCTTT. Combining the CDR3 with reference TRBV9 and TRBJ1-1 gives the whole variable domain DSGVTQTPKHLITATGQRVTLRCSPRSGDLSVYWYQQSLDQGLQFLIQYYNGEERAKGNILERFSAQQFPDLHSELNLSSLELGDSALYFCASSVGGRGMNTEAFFGQGTRLTVV.

The chain couples TRBV7-8 to TRBJ1-5; no reliable D call. Trimming left V 1 base short and J 5 bases short, with 12 bases between. Germline V gene data show CDR1 as SGHVS and CDR2 as FQNEAQ. This CDR3 has 15 residues. The CDR3 protein is CASSLGAHLDQPQHF. The CDR3 DNA reads TGTGCCAGCAGCTTAGGGGCGCACCTTGATCAGCCCCAGCATTTT. Using reference TRBV7-8 and TRBJ1-5 for the parts outside the CDR3, the full variable domain is GAGVSQSPRYKVAKRGQDVALRCDPISGHVSLFWYQQALGQGPEFLTYFQNEAQLDKSGLPSDRFFAERPEGSVSTLKIQRTQQEDSAVYLCASSLGAHLDQPQHFGDGTRLSIL.

The chain combines TRBV2 with TRBJ2-7, with 8 positions matching TRBD1. With 6 bases clipped from V and 4 bases from J, the junction kept 14 bases outside the gene matches. The CDR3 contains 16 residues. Germline values: CDR1 SNHLY, CDR2 FYNNEI. The CDR3 bases are TGTGCCAGCAGCGACCCAGGACAGGGCGTGGGGTACGAGCAGTACTTC. As protein: CASSDPGQGVGYEQYF. Together with reference TRBV2 and TRBJ2-7, the CDR3 gives the full variable domain: EPEVTQTPSHQVTQMGQEVILRCVPISNHLYFYWYRQILGQKVEFLVSFYNNEISEKSEIFDDQFSVERPDGSNFTLKIRSTKLEDSAMYFCASSDPGQGVGYEQYFGPGTRLTVT.

In this sample, this clone turned up a few times. The chain employs TRBV4-3 and TRBJ1-1, with 7 bases lining up with TRBD1. Trimming at V came to 4 bases and at J to 5 bases, leaving 4 bases not matched to a gene. CDR1 and CDR2 from the germline V gene are LGHNA and YSLEER. This CDR3 spans 13 amino acids. CDR3 bases: TGCGCCAGCAGCCTCCAGGGGGGTACTGAAGCTTTCTTT. Protein sequence: CASSLQGGTEAFF.